These 31 T cell receptor beta chains originate from one sample sequenced in a study of blood T cell repertoires in COVID-19. The protocol was immunoSEQ multiplex PCR, while the TCRdb copy is restricted to in-frame clones and leaves out a portion. The table includes some 120,000 clones, about 93% detected once. Input material: peripheral blood. Every receptor here comes from a man aged 50 to 59 with COVID-19, enrolled during active disease.

The chain has TRBV3-1 (or the pseudogene TRBV3-2) and TRBJ2-7; 7 bases align to TRBD1. The trim removed 0 bases at V and 6 bases at J, leaving 5 bases unmatched. The CDR3 extends over 14 amino acids. In germline, CDR1 is LGHDT, CDR2 YNNKEL (reference sequence). For the CDR3, the DNA is TGTGCCAGCAGCCAAGAGACAGGGCTCGGCGAGCAGTACTTC. The encoded protein is CASSQETGLGEQYF.

J is TRBJ2-7 and V is TRBV10-3, with a weak D call TRBD1 (5 bases). V was cut by 2 bases and J by 2 bases, with 10 bases left in between. The germline CDR1 and CDR2 sequences are ENHRY and SYGVKD. This CDR3 comprises 14 residues. The CDR3 DNA sequence: TGTGCCATCAGTGAGAGTCGGACAACCTACGAGCAGTACGTC. It yields the protein CAISESRTTYEQYV.

CDR3 coding DNA: TGTGCCACCAGTGACCGGGACAGGGGAAGGTATGGCTACACCTTC. This translates into CATSDRDRGRYGYTF. This chain joins TRBV24-1 and TRBJ1-2; 10 bases map to TRBD1. CDR1 and CDR2 (germline): KGHDR, SFDVKD. Trimming cost V 4 bases and J 5 bases; bases outside gene matches: 6. The CDR3 covers 15 residues.

This chain uses TRBV6-1 with TRBJ2-7, with D tentatively TRBD2 (6 bases). Germline V gene sequence: CDR1 MNHNS, CDR2 SASEGT. V lost 1 base and J lost 2, with 12 bases in between. This CDR3 is built from 15 residues. In nucleotides, the CDR3 is TGTGCCAGCAGTGAAGGGGCTAGCGAAACCTACGAGCAGTACTTC. Encoded protein: CASSEGASETYEQYF.

The chain uses TRBV7-8 and TRBJ2-3; 10 bases fit TRBD2. V lost 4 bases and J lost 8; bases outside the gene matches: 3. CDR1 and CDR2 (germline): SGHVS, FQNEAQ. The CDR3 runs 13 residues. The CDR3 loop is CASSSIAGGTQYF. CDR3 coding DNA: TGTGCCAGCAGCTCCATAGCGGGAGGTACGCAGTATTTT.

The chain couples TRBV7-2 to TRBJ2-7, with 8 bases fitting TRBD2. The CDR3 has 16 amino acids. Germline-derived CDR1 and CDR2 are SGHTA and FQGNSA. Germline trimming cut 5 bases from V and 0 bases from J; bases unmatched to any gene: 9. The chain's CDR3 is CASSPPGGRISYEQYF. The CDR3 coding sequence is TGTGCCAGCAGCCCCCCCGGCGGGAGGATCTCCTACGAGCAGTACTTC.

The chain links TRBV19 to TRBJ2-2, with 13 bases aligning to TRBD2. The J segment lost 3 bases and the V segment lost 8 bases, leaving 0 bases of the junction unmatched. The CDR3 is 14 amino acids. The germline V gene has CDR1 LNHDA and CDR2 SQIVND (reference sequence). CDR3: CASGTSGDTGELFF. The CDR3 DNA reads as TGTGCCAGTGGGACTAGCGGGGACACCGGGGAGCTGTTTTTT.

This clone was recorded only once. V and J are TRBV7-3 and TRBJ2-5, with TRBD1 identical over 12 bases. The CDR3 runs to 16 residues. J was trimmed by 5 bases and V by 5 bases; bases with no gene match: 9. Looked up from germline, CDR1 is SGHTA and CDR2 is FQGTGA. CDR3 amino acids: CASSLYGTGGEETQYF. For the CDR3, the DNA is TGTGCCAGCAGCCTCTACGGGACAGGGGGCGAGGAGACCCAGTACTTC.

The rearrangement links TRBV29-1 to TRBJ1-1; D unresolved. The length of the CDR3 is 14 residues. V was pared by 0 bases and J by 1 base, with 9 bases between. Per the germline V gene, CDR1 is SQVTM and CDR2 is ANQGSEA. This chain's CDR3 is CSVEEAGSNTEAFF. The DNA of the CDR3 is TGCAGCGTTGAAGAGGCAGGCTCGAACACTGAAGCTTTCTTT.

The rearrangement links TRBV4-3 to TRBJ2-1; 9 bases line up with TRBD2. The germline V gene has CDR1 LGHNA and CDR2 YSLEER. The CDR3 is 17 residues long. Germline trimming cut 4 bases from V and 4 bases from J; bases unmatched to any gene: 11. The CDR3 nucleotides are TGCGCCAGCAGCCGTTCTTCCGGCGGGAGGGTATACAATGAGCAGTTCTTC. It codes for CASSRSSGGRVYNEQFF.

The chain links TRBV19 to TRBJ1-4, with 8 bases identical to TRBD1. Germline V gene sequence: CDR1 LNHDA, CDR2 SQIVND (reference sequence). The V segment lost 6 bases and the J segment 4 bases; nucleotides outside the gene matches: 7. The CDR3 has 15 residues. CDR3 DNA sequence: TGTGCCAGTAGGACAGGGGCGACGCTTAATGAAAAACTGTTTTTT. This sequence encodes CASRTGATLNEKLFF.

The chain combines TRBV13 with TRBJ2-5; D remains unclear. Germline V gene sequence: CDR1 PRHDT, CDR2 FYEKMQ (reference sequence). Trimming pared 3 bases from V and 5 bases from J, leaving 10 bases between. The CDR3 sequence is 13 residues long. CDR3 sequence: CASSFGEAETQYF. CDR3 bases: TGTGCCAGCAGCTTCGGAGAGGCGGAGACCCAGTACTTC.

V usage is TRBV28 and J usage is TRBJ2-5; 7 bases align to TRBD2. This CDR3 region has 15 residues. Germline loops: CDR1 MDHEN, CDR2 SYDVKM. Losses at the gene ends were 6 bases for V and 4 bases for J; bases not matched to a gene: 11. In DNA, the CDR3 is TGTGCCAGCAGCAGGCCCTTGGGGAGGGGAGAGACCCAGTACTTC. It is translated as CASSRPLGRGETQYF. Supplemented by reference TRBV28 and TRBJ2-5, the full variable domain reads DVKVTQSSRYLVKRTGEKVFLECVQDMDHENMFWYRQDPGLGLRLIYFSYDVKMKEKGDIPEGYSVSREKKERFSLILESASTNQTSMYLCASSRPLGRGETQYFGPGTRLLVL.

The chain joins TRBV6-6 to TRBJ2-5, with 11 bases that match TRBD2. V shed 7 bases, J shed 0 bases, and the junction held 7 bases outside the gene matches. Germline-derived CDR1 and CDR2 are MNHNY and SVGAGI (reference sequence). The CDR3 runs to 16 residues. This CDR3 is CASTARTSGYQETQYF. CDR3 DNA sequence: TGTGCCAGCACCGCAAGGACTAGCGGGTACCAAGAGACCCAGTACTTC.

This clone was counted once. The V call is TRBV6-2 or TRBV6-3, the J call TRBJ1-5, with 7 bases matching TRBD1. After removal of 5 bases from V and 7 bases from J, the junction contained 5 bases not matched to a gene. The CDR3 loop spans 13 amino acids. The V gene's germline CDR1 is MNHEY and CDR2 SVGEGT. CDR3 protein: CASSRTGGQPQHF. The CDR3 nucleotides are TGTGCCAGCAGTCGGACAGGCGGACAGCCCCAGCATTTT.

The chain links TRBV21-1 to TRBJ2-1; the table's TRBD1 call for D was not verified on the DNA. TRBV21-1 is given as a pseudogene. The CDR3 totals 17 residues. CDR3: CASSKSPGMGRRNEQFF. As DNA, the CDR3 is TGTGCCAGCAGCAAATCCCCAGGGATGGGCCGTCGAAATGAGCAGTTCTTC.

J is TRBJ2-5 and V is TRBV5-8; 9 bases are shared with TRBD1. The CDR3 covers 15 residues. The trim removed 2 bases at V and 5 bases at J, leaving 7 bases unmatched. CDR1 and CDR2 from the germline V gene are SGHTS and YDEGEE. The DNA of the CDR3 is TGTGCCAGCAGCTTCGTACAGGGGGCTCGGGAGACCCAGTACTTC. Amino acids: CASSFVQGARETQYF.

The chain carries TRBV19 and TRBJ1-2; a possible D gene is TRBD1 (5 bases). CDR3 length: 14 amino acids. V was cut by 3 bases and J by 6 bases, with 14 bases left in between. Germline CDR1 LNHDA, CDR2 SQIVND (reference sequence). CDR3 in amino acids: CASSMAGLGDGYTF. The CDR3 DNA is TGTGCCAGTAGTATGGCAGGGCTTGGTGATGGCTACACCTTC.

This chain links TRBV4-2 with TRBJ1-2, with TRBD1 as a possible D gene (6 bases). Trimming pared 2 bases from V and 2 bases from J, leaving 9 bases between. Germline CDR1 is LGHNA and CDR2 is YNFKEQ. The CDR3 contains 14 residues. CDR3 bases: TGTGCCAGCAGCCAACCCACAGGGAACTATGGCTACACCTTC. It specifies CASSQPTGNYGYTF.

The chain has TRBV5-1 and TRBJ2-1; TRBD2 might be the D (5 bases). V was trimmed by 0 bases and J by 9 bases, leaving 19 bases between them. The CDR3 spans 16 residues. The V gene's germline CDR1 is SGHRS and CDR2 YFSETQ. Here the CDR3 reads CASSLVGRNGKGEQFF. Written as DNA, the CDR3 is TGCGCCAGCAGCTTGGTAGGCCGTAACGGGAAAGGTGAGCAGTTCTTC.

The genes are TRBV7-6 and TRBJ2-5, with 10 bases fitting TRBD2. This CDR3 comprises 15 residues. V lost 5 bases, J lost 1 base, and 4 bases stayed unmatched. Germline V gene sequence: CDR1 SGHVS, CDR2 FNYEAQ. CDR3: CASSVSGRFQETQYF. The CDR3 DNA sequence: TGTGCCAGCAGCGTTAGCGGGAGGTTCCAAGAGACCCAGTACTTC.

The CDR3 DNA is TGTGCCAGCAGCCAAGGTTACACTAGCGGCTTATCCGATAGCTCCTACGAGCAGTACTTC. Protein sequence: CASSQGYTSGLSDSSYEQYF. The chain joins TRBV3-1 (or the pseudogene TRBV3-2) to TRBJ2-7; 8 bases fit TRBD2. Germline lookup yields CDR1 LGHDT and CDR2 YNNKEL (reference sequence). V was clipped by 1 base and J by 0 bases; unmatched bases: 17. This CDR3 is 20 amino acids long.

This clone has a handful of counts. The chain carries TRBV19 and TRBJ1-2, with 12 bases aligning to TRBD1. After removal of 5 bases from V and 8 bases from J, the junction contained 9 bases not matched to a gene. Germline-derived CDR1 and CDR2 are LNHDA and SQIVND (reference sequence). The CDR3 consists of 15 residues. CDR3 sequence (DNA): TGTGCCAGTAGTCCCCCGGGACAGGGGGCATTCGGCTACACCTTC. The encoded protein is CASSPPGQGAFGYTF.

This rearrangement joins TRBV9 to TRBJ2-3; TRBD2 matches at 9 bases. Germline V gene sequence: CDR1 SGDLS, CDR2 YYNGEE. CDR3 size: 16 residues. V shed 2 bases and J 4 bases; nucleotides not matched to a gene: 8. The CDR3 DNA follows: TGTGCCAGCAGCGTTGGGAGTGCGGGAGGGTCAGATACGCAGTATTTT. This gives the protein CASSVGSAGGSDTQYF.

This clone is a singleton in its sample. The CDR3 DNA follows: TGTGCCAGCAGCTTAGACCCTAGCGGGAGATACAATGAGCAGTTCTTC. Encoded protein: CASSLDPSGRYNEQFF. The rearrangement uses TRBV7-3 and TRBJ2-1; 10 positions match TRBD2. V lost 2 bases, J lost 4 bases, and 5 bases stayed unmatched. Germline V gene sequence: CDR1 SGHTA, CDR2 FQGTGA. The CDR3 length is 16 residues.

The CDR3 DNA is TGTGCCACCAGTTCTAATAGCAATCAGCCCCAGCATTTT. Its translation: CATSSNSNQPQHF. J is TRBJ1-5 and V is TRBV24-1; D is unclear. The V gene lost 6 bases and the J gene lost 0 bases, with 5 bases spanning the gap. This CDR3 is built from 13 residues. Germline lookup yields CDR1 KGHDR and CDR2 SFDVKD.

The chain couples TRBV10-3 to TRBJ2-7; 8 bases fit TRBD1. Germline-derived CDR1 and CDR2 are ENHRY and SYGVKD. The CDR3 spans 14 residues. Trimming cost V 7 bases and J 5 bases; bases outside gene matches: 10. CDR3 bases: TGTGCCATCACCCCCTCCCCAGGGGGCCACGAGCAGTACTTC. Translating it yields CAITPSPGGHEQYF.

A word on this clone: Mismatch with germline at one junction end may stem from a read error. The V and J genes are TRBV18 and TRBJ2-1, with D perhaps TRBD1 (5 bases). CDR3 length: 14 residues. CDR1 KGHSH and CDR2 LQKENI come from the germline V gene. CDR3 sequence reads: CASSPRTGNNEQFF. The CDR3 nucleotides read TGTGCCAGCTCGCCACGTACAGGAAACAATGAGCAGTTCTTC.

The V gene is TRBV3-1 (or the pseudogene TRBV3-2), the J gene TRBJ2-3; 10 positions match TRBD2. Germline trimming cut 1 base from V and 3 bases from J; bases unmatched to any gene: 1. Germline loops: CDR1 LGHDT, CDR2 YNNKEL (reference sequence). The CDR3 sequence is 15 residues long. The DNA for the CDR3 is TGTGCCAGCAGCCAAGCGGGACTAGCGACAGATACGCAGTATTTT. Encoded protein: CASSQAGLATDTQYF.

The chain combines TRBV6-6 with TRBJ2-7; TRBD2 is a possible D gene (6 bases). The CDR3 has 15 amino acids. The germline V gene has CDR1 MNHNY and CDR2 SVGAGI (reference sequence). Trimming removed 6 bases from V and 2 bases from J, with 17 bases in between. CDR3 sequence: CASSITSPRTYEQYV. The CDR3 DNA reads as TGTGCCAGCAGCATCACTAGCCCGCGAACCTACGAGCAGTACGTC.

To note about this clone: This sample includes further DNA sequences coding for the same CDR3. The rearrangement links TRBV29-1 to TRBJ2-1, with D possibly matching TRBD1 (6 bases). Germline V CDR1 and CDR2: SQVTM, ANQGSEA. V was shortened by 3 bases and J by 1 base, with 10 bases between the two germline ends. This CDR3 spans 14 amino acids. CDR3 in amino acids: CSVERGSSYNEQFF. Here the CDR3 DNA reads TGCAGCGTTGAGAGGGGGAGTTCCTACAATGAGCAGTTCTTC.